A selection of T cell receptor beta chains follows, all from one sample in a study of cytomegalovirus exposure and HLA in healthy donors. Generated by immunoSEQ multiplex PCR, the TCRdb table keeps only in-frame clones and is missing some. The table has 160,000 or so clones, roughly 80% seen once. The sample comprised PBMCs. The source of these receptors is a woman aged 30 to 39 in good health and CMV-seropositive. The CDR3 runs from the conserved cysteine through the conserved F or W. A D gene is named only where the DNA matches it firmly. Clone size appears in some rows only: once, few, many, or a class for an expanded clone.

CASSLTSGGAIQQFF | TGCGCCAGCAGCTTGACCAGCGGGGGGGCCATTCAGCAGTTCTTC | - | TRBD2 | TRBJ2-1 | TRBV5-1
CASSLPSGGERDTQYF | TGTGCCAGCAGCTTACCTAGCGGGGGGGAAAGAGATACGCAGTATTTT | - | TRBD2 | TRBJ2-3 | TRBV7-9
CATNKAGGGTDTQYF | TGTGCCACCAATAAAGCGGGGGGGGGCACAGATACGCAGTATTTT | once | TRBD2 | TRBJ2-3 | TRBV6-1
CASSPFRQGGYEQYF | TGTGCCAGCAGCCCCTTTCGACAGGGGGGCTACGAGCAGTACTTC | - | TRBD1 | TRBJ2-7 | TRBV11-1
CASSFLGLAGADTQYF | TGTGCCAGCAGCTTTCTTGGACTAGCGGGGGCAGATACGCAGTATTTT | - | TRBD2 | TRBJ2-3 | TRBV7-2
CASSRSGGLSNQPQHF | TGTGCCAGTAGCCGTTCAGGGGGCCTTAGCAATCAGCCCCAGCATTTT | - | TRBD1 | TRBJ1-5 | TRBV19
CASSPGTSGNNEQFF | TGTGCCAGCTCACCGGGGACTAGCGGGAACAATGAGCAGTTCTTC | - | TRBD2 | TRBJ2-1 | TRBV18
CASSSRLADEQYF | TGTGCCAGCAGCTCCAGACTAGCGGACGAGCAGTACTTC | - | TRBD2 | TRBJ2-7 | TRBV11-2
CASRHRVGWGNTIYF | TGTGCCAGCAGACACAGGGTGGGATGGGGAAACACCATATATTTT | - | - | TRBJ1-3 | TRBV28
CASSLVGGPGNTIYF | TGTGCCAGCAGCTTGGTGGGGGGGCCAGGAAACACCATATATTTT | - | - | TRBJ1-3 | TRBV7-9
CASRPFGGALETQYF | TGTGCCAGCAGGCCTTTCGGGGGGGCCTTGGAGACCCAGTACTTC | few | TRBD2 | TRBJ2-5 | TRBV6-5
CAISEPSRGGYTF | TGTGCCATCAGTGAGCCTTCCAGGGGTGGCTACACCTTC | once | - | TRBJ1-2 | TRBV10-3
CASVGGMNTEAFF | TGTGCCAGCGTTGGGGGGATGAACACTGAAGCTTTCTTT | - | - | TRBJ1-1 | TRBV28
CASSSGGSYEQYF | TGTGCCAGCAGTAGCGGGGGTTCCTACGAGCAGTACTTC | - | TRBD2 | TRBJ2-7 | TRBV6-6
CASSPYPGTSGGETQYF | TGTGCCAGCAGCCCTTACCCGGGGACTAGCGGGGGAGAGACCCAGTACTTC | - | TRBD2 | TRBJ2-5 | TRBV7-3
CASSLGTSQETQYF | TGCGCCAGCAGCCTCGGGACATCTCAAGAGACCCAGTACTTC | - | - | TRBJ2-5 | TRBV5-1
CASSPGTVIQETQYF | TGTGCCAGCAGCCCTGGGACAGTGATTCAAGAGACCCAGTACTTC | - | TRBD1 | TRBJ2-5 | TRBV7-2
CASSYDRVNTEAFF | TGCGCCAGCAGCTACGACAGGGTGAACACTGAAGCTTTCTTT | once | TRBD1 | TRBJ1-1 | TRBV5-1
CASSQETGGITNYGYTF | TGTGCCAGCAGCCAAGAAACAGGGGGTATAACTAACTATGGCTACACCTTC | - | TRBD1 | TRBJ1-2 | TRBV14
CASSWTGATYNEQFF | TGTGCCAGCAGCTGGACAGGGGCTACCTACAATGAGCAGTTCTTC | - | TRBD1 | TRBJ2-1 | TRBV7-8
CASGLGLAGANEQFF | TGTGCTAGTGGTTTGGGACTAGCGGGGGCCAATGAGCAGTTCTTC | - | TRBD2 | TRBJ2-1 | TRBV12-5
CASSFLGTGADGYTF | TGTGCCAGCAGCTTCCTCGGGACAGGGGCCGATGGCTACACCTTC | once | TRBD1 | TRBJ1-2 | TRBV7-2
CASSMAYSSLTDTQYF | TGTGCCAGTAGTATGGCGTATAGCTCCCTCACAGATACGCAGTATTTT | - | - | TRBJ2-3 | TRBV19
CASSLGGARASVAYGYTF | TGTGCCAGCAGCCTGGGGGGCGCAAGGGCTTCTGTCGCCTATGGCTACACCTTC | few | - | TRBJ1-2 | TRBV5-4
CATSRVDRGFTGELFF | TGTGCCACCAGCAGGGTCGACAGGGGTTTTACCGGGGAGCTGTTTTTT | - | TRBD1 | TRBJ2-2 | TRBV15
CASRGAGGLTTQYF | TGTGCCAGCAGGGGCGCGGGGGGGCTTACGACCCAGTACTTC | - | TRBD2 | TRBJ2-5 | TRBV27
CAWSLRPGQGITYGYTF | TGTGCCTGGAGCCTCCGCCCGGGACAGGGCATTACCTATGGCTACACCTTC | few | TRBD1 | TRBJ1-2 | TRBV30
CASSKASSGAPYNEQFF | TGTGCCAGCAGCAAAGCGAGTAGCGGGGCCCCCTACAATGAGCAGTTCTTC | - | - | TRBJ2-1 | TRBV21-1
CASSVTGTASYGYTF | TGTGCCAGCAGTGTTACCGGGACAGCCTCCTATGGCTACACCTTC | once | TRBD1 | TRBJ1-2 | TRBV6-1
CASSLDPKNTEAFF | TGTGCCAGCAGCTTAGATCCCAAGAACACTGAAGCTTTCTTT | - | - | TRBJ1-1 | TRBV13
CSVWDRVNEKLFF | TGCAGCGTTTGGGACAGGGTTAATGAAAAACTGTTTTTT | - | TRBD1 | TRBJ1-4 | TRBV29-1
CASSGQGGVGYTF | TGTGCCAGCAGCGGACAGGGGGGAGTTGGCTACACCTTC | few | TRBD1 | TRBJ1-2 | TRBV28
CASIRGLNTEAFF | TGTGCCAGTATACGGGGGTTGAACACTGAAGCTTTCTTT | - | - | TRBJ1-1 | TRBV19
CASSTGRGRGGGAGELFF | TGTGCCAGCAGTACCGGGAGGGGGCGGGGGGGCGGGGCCGGGGAGCTGTTTTTT | once | TRBD2 | TRBJ2-2 | TRBV27
CAISSTGKDITDEKLFF | TGTGCCATCAGTTCGACAGGGAAGGATATTACCGATGAAAAACTGTTTTTT | - | TRBD1 | TRBJ1-4 | TRBV10-3
CASSGTSGETQYF | TGTGCCAGCAGTGGGACTAGCGGGGAGACCCAGTACTTC | - | TRBD2 | TRBJ2-5 | TRBV2
CASSSSGKNTEAFF | TGTGCCAGCAGCTCGTCAGGAAAGAACACTGAAGCTTTCTTT | - | - | TRBJ1-1 | TRBV7-9
CASSLSGNRYGYTF | TGTGCCAGCAGCTTATCGGGTAATCGGTATGGCTACACCTTC | - | - | TRBJ1-2 | TRBV7-9
CASSQDLGGGADEQFF | TGTGCCAGCAGCCAAGATCTCGGCGGGGGGGCCGATGAGCAGTTCTTC | - | TRBD2 | TRBJ2-1 | TRBV4-2
CASSRKGERSGELFF | TGTGCCAGCAGCCGAAAGGGAGAACGGAGCGGGGAGCTGTTTTTT | - | - | TRBJ2-2 | TRBV16
CASSPPYSGTEAFF | TGTGCCAGCAGCCCTCCGTACAGCGGCACTGAAGCTTTCTTT | - | - | TRBJ1-1 | TRBV4-2
CASSVGGGSYNEQFF | TGTGCCAGCAGCGTAGGGGGGGGTTCCTACAATGAGCAGTTCTTC | once | TRBD2 | TRBJ2-1 | TRBV9
CASSPRTGLGGEAFF | TGTGCCAGCAGCCCGCGAACAGGTTTGGGGGGTGAAGCTTTCTTT | - | - | TRBJ1-1 | TRBV7-2